This is a list of T cell receptor beta chains from one sample in a study of neurological immune-mediated disorders. TCRdb re-analysed the 5' RACE reads in MiXCR, keeping a single row per CDR3 protein. Here the sample spans about 33,000 distinct CDR3 sequences, approximately 1.5% being singletons. The sample comprised PBMCs. The receptors here all came from a woman aged 25 to 39 with multiple sclerosis. The CDR3 runs from the conserved cysteine through the conserved F or W. Each record gives: clone size, J gene, D gene, V gene, CDR3 DNA, CDR3 protein. D genes are given only for firm matches. Size is stated as how often the clone was seen (once, few, many) or a class if it is expanded.

abundance: many
j_gene: TRBJ2-7
d_gene: -
v_gene: TRBV20-1
CDR3nt: TGCAGTGCTAGTCTGGGCCCCTACGAGCAGTACTTC
CDR3aa: CSASLGPYEQYF

abundance: many
j_gene: TRBJ2-1
d_gene: -
v_gene: TRBV5-1
CDR3nt: TGCGCCAGCAGCTTGGGACCCGGCAATGAGCAGTTCTTC
CDR3aa: CASSLGPGNEQFF

abundance: many
j_gene: TRBJ1-4
d_gene: -
v_gene: TRBV25-1
CDR3nt: TGTGCCAGCAGTGAATCGGGCAACAAACTGTTTTTT
CDR3aa: CASSESGNKLFF

abundance: medium-sized
j_gene: TRBJ1-1
d_gene: -
v_gene: TRBV29-1
CDR3nt: TGCAGCGCTAGAGGATTGAACACTGAAGCTTTCTTT
CDR3aa: CSARGLNTEAFF

abundance: many
j_gene: TRBJ2-5
d_gene: TRBD2
v_gene: TRBV9
CDR3nt: TGTGCCAGCAGCGTAGCGGGGGGACTTCAAGAGACCCAGTACTTC
CDR3aa: CASSVAGGLQETQYF

abundance: many
j_gene: TRBJ1-5
d_gene: -
v_gene: TRBV19
CDR3nt: TGTGCCAGTAGTATCCGGAGGCCGGCGAGCAATCAGCCCCAGCATTTT
CDR3aa: CASSIRRPASNQPQHF

abundance: many
j_gene: TRBJ2-2
d_gene: -
v_gene: TRBV6-1
CDR3nt: TGTGCCAGCATCCCTGGGGCGACCGTCACCGGGGAGCTGTTTTTT
CDR3aa: CASIPGATVTGELFF

abundance: many
j_gene: TRBJ1-1
d_gene: TRBD1
v_gene: TRBV5-1
CDR3nt: TGCGCCAGCAGCTTGGGACAGGGTCTCGGCACTGAAGCTTTCTTT
CDR3aa: CASSLGQGLGTEAFF

abundance: many
j_gene: TRBJ2-1
d_gene: -
v_gene: TRBV4-3
CDR3nt: TGCGCCAGCAGCTTCCTTGGGGACAATGAGCAGTTCTTC
CDR3aa: CASSFLGDNEQFF

abundance: many
j_gene: TRBJ2-1
d_gene: TRBD1
v_gene: TRBV5-1
CDR3nt: TGCGCCAGCAGCCCGGGACAGGGGTATCATGAGCAGTTCTTC
CDR3aa: CASSPGQGYHEQFF

abundance: many
j_gene: TRBJ2-3
d_gene: -
v_gene: TRBV7-6
CDR3nt: TGTGCCAGCAGCTTATCCGGAGACAACACAGATACGCAGTATTTT
CDR3aa: CASSLSGDNTDTQYF

abundance: many
j_gene: TRBJ1-6
d_gene: -
v_gene: TRBV7-9
CDR3nt: TGTGCCAGCAGCAGAAACGGGACTTCCAATTCACCCCTCCACTTT
CDR3aa: CASSRNGTSNSPLHF

abundance: many
j_gene: TRBJ2-5
d_gene: -
v_gene: TRBV14
CDR3nt: TGTGCCAGCCCCCGAGGGTGGGCAACAAAAGAGACCCAGTACTTC
CDR3aa: CASPRGWATKETQYF

abundance: many
j_gene: TRBJ2-3
d_gene: -
v_gene: TRBV5-1
CDR3nt: TGCGCCAGCAGCCCCGGACTACCCACAGATACGCAGTATTTT
CDR3aa: CASSPGLPTDTQYF

abundance: many
j_gene: TRBJ2-3
d_gene: -
v_gene: TRBV10-3
CDR3nt: TGTGCCATCAGTGAGAAGCAAACAGATACGCAGTATTTT
CDR3aa: CAISEKQTDTQYF

abundance: many
j_gene: TRBJ1-4
d_gene: -
v_gene: TRBV7-3
CDR3nt: TGTGCCAGCAGCGCACCTGCCAGCGAAAAACTGTTTTTT
CDR3aa: CASSAPASEKLFF

abundance: many
j_gene: TRBJ1-1
d_gene: -
v_gene: TRBV7-8
CDR3nt: TGTGCCAGCAGCCAGGAGGGTGAAGCTTTCTTT
CDR3aa: CASSQEGEAFF

abundance: many
j_gene: TRBJ2-2
d_gene: -
v_gene: TRBV24-1
CDR3nt: TGTGCCACCAGTGATCTTCGGGGGGCGAGAAACACCGGGGAGCTGTTTTTT
CDR3aa: CATSDLRGARNTGELFF

abundance: many
j_gene: TRBJ2-3
d_gene: -
v_gene: TRBV20-1
CDR3nt: TGCAGTGCTAGATCCCCACAGGACAACACAGATACGCAGTATTTT
CDR3aa: CSARSPQDNTDTQYF

abundance: many
j_gene: TRBJ1-5
d_gene: TRBD1
v_gene: TRBV27
CDR3nt: TGTGCCAGCAGTTTAAGAGGACAGGGTCGAGGTCCCCAGCATTTT
CDR3aa: CASSLRGQGRGPQHF

abundance: many
j_gene: TRBJ1-2
d_gene: -
v_gene: TRBV6-5
CDR3nt: TGTGCCAGCAGCCCTACAGGGAACTATGGCTACACCTTC
CDR3aa: CASSPTGNYGYTF

abundance: many
j_gene: TRBJ1-1
d_gene: -
v_gene: TRBV7-9
CDR3nt: TGTGCCAGCAGCTCCCCTCAGGGTGGTACTGAAGCTTTCTTT
CDR3aa: CASSSPQGGTEAFF

abundance: many
j_gene: TRBJ2-2
d_gene: -
v_gene: TRBV20-1
CDR3nt: TGCAGTGCTAGACCCGACAGGCCGTTTAGGGACACCGGGGAGCTGTTTTTT
CDR3aa: CSARPDRPFRDTGELFF

abundance: many
j_gene: TRBJ2-1
d_gene: -
v_gene: TRBV20-1
CDR3nt: TGCAGTGCTCGAGGGGCATCCTACAATGAGCAGTTCTTC
CDR3aa: CSARGASYNEQFF

abundance: many
j_gene: TRBJ1-5
d_gene: -
v_gene: TRBV5-6
CDR3nt: TGTGCCAGCAGCCAGGGGCCAGATCAGCCCCAGCATTTT
CDR3aa: CASSQGPDQPQHF

abundance: many
j_gene: TRBJ2-1
d_gene: -
v_gene: TRBV7-3
CDR3nt: TGTGCCAGCAGCTTAAGCGGGGCGCTCTCCTACAATGAGCAGTTCTTC
CDR3aa: CASSLSGALSYNEQFF

abundance: many
j_gene: TRBJ2-7
d_gene: -
v_gene: TRBV10-3
CDR3nt: TGTGCCATCAGTGAGCCGAGTTTACTAGGGTACGAGCAGTACTTC
CDR3aa: CAISEPSLLGYEQYF

abundance: many
j_gene: TRBJ1-6
d_gene: TRBD1
v_gene: TRBV10-3
CDR3nt: TGTGCCATCCGGGACAGTCATAATTCACCCCTCCACTTT
CDR3aa: CAIRDSHNSPLHF